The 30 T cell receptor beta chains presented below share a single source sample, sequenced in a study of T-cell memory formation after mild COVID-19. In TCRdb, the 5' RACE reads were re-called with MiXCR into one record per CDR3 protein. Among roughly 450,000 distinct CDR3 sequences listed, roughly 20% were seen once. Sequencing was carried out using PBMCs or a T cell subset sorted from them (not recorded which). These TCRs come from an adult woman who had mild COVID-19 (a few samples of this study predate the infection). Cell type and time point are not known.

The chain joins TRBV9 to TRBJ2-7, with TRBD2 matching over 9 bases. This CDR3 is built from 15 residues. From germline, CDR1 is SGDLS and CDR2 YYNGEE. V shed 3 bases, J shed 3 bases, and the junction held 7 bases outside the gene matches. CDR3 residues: CASSAGTSRSYEQYF. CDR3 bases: TGTGCCAGCAGCGCCGGGACTAGCAGAAGCTACGAGCAGTACTTC.

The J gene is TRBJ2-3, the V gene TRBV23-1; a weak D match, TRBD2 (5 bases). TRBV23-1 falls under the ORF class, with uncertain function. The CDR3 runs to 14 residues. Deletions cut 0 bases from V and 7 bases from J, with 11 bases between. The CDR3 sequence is CASSQSSGVYTQYF. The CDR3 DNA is TGCGCCAGCAGTCAATCGTCCGGGGTATATACGCAGTATTTT.

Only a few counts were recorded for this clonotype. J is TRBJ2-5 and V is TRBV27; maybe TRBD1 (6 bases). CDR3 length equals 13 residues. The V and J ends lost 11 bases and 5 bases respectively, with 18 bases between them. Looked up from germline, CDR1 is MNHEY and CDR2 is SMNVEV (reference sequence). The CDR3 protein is CAAIPDSHETQYF. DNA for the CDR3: TGTGCCGCAATACCGGACAGCCACGAGACCCAGTACTTC.

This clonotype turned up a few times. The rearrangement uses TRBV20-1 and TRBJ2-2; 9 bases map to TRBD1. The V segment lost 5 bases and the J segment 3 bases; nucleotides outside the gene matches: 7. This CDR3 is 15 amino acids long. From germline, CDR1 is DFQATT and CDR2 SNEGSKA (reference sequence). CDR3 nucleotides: TGCAGTGCTCCTAGGACAGGGGCGGACACCGGGGAGCTGTTTTTT. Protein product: CSAPRTGADTGELFF.

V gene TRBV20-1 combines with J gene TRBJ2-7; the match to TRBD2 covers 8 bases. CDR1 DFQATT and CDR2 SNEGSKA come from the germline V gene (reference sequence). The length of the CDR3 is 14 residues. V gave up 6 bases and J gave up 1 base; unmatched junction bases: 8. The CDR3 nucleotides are TGCAGTGCAGATCCAGGACTAGCATCCTACGAGCAGTACTTC. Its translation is CSADPGLASYEQYF.

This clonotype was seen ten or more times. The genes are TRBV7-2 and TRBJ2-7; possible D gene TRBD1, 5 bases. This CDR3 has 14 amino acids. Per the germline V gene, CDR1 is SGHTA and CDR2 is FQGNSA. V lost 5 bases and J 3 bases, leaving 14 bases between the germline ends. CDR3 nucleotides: TGTGCCAGCAGCGATAATTGGGGCAGCTACGAGCAGTACTTC. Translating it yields CASSDNWGSYEQYF.

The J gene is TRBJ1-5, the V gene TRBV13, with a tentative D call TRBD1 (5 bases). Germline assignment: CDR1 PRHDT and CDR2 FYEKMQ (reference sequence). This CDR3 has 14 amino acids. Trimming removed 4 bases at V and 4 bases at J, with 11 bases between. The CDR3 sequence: CASSSRQLNQPQHF. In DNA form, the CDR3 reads TGTGCCAGCAGCTCCCGACAGCTAAATCAGCCCCAGCATTTT.

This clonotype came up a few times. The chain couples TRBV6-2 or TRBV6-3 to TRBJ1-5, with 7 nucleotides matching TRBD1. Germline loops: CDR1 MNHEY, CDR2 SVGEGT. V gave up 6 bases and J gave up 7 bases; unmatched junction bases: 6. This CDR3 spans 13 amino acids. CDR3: CASRTGVGQPQHF. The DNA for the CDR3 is TGTGCCAGCAGAACAGGGGTCGGACAGCCCCAGCATTTT.

The CDR3 sequence is CASSFFGGGLTDTQYF. The CDR3 nucleotides are TGTGCCAGCAGTTTCTTTGGGGGAGGCCTCACAGATACGCAGTATTTT. This chain uses TRBV28 with TRBJ2-3; weak D call: TRBD2 (6 bases). Per germline, CDR1 MDHEN and CDR2 SYDVKM. V was pared by 3 bases and J by 2 bases, with 15 bases between. This CDR3 has 16 residues.

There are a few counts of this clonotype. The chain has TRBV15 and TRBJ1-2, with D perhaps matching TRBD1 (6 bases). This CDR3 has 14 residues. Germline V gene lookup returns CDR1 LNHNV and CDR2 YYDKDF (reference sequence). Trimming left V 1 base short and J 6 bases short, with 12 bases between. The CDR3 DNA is TGTGCCACCAGCAGAGGAGAAGGGGGAAATGGCTACACCTTC. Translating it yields CATSRGEGGNGYTF.

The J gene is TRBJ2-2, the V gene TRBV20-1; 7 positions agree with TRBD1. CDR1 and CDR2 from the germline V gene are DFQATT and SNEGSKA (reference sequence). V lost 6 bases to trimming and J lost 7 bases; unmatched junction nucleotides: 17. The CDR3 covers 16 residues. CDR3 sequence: CSAQHRDSSNFGELFF. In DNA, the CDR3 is TGCAGTGCCCAACACCGGGACAGCAGCAACTTCGGGGAGCTGTTTTTT.

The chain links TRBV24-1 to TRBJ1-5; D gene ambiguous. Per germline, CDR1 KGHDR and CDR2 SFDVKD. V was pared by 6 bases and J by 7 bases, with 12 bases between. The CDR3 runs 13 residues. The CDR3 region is CATSRSDGQPQHF. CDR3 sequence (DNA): TGTGCCACCAGTCGCTCGGACGGACAGCCCCAGCATTTT.

The CDR3: CASSVYGGINSETQYF. DNA of the CDR3: TGTGCCAGCAGCGTATACGGGGGAATCAATTCGGAGACCCAGTACTTC. The chain couples TRBV9 to TRBJ2-5; the D gene is possibly TRBD2 (6 bases). V was clipped by 1 base and J by 5 bases, with 18 bases between them. Per the germline V gene, CDR1 is SGDLS and CDR2 is YYNGEE. This CDR3 region has 16 residues.

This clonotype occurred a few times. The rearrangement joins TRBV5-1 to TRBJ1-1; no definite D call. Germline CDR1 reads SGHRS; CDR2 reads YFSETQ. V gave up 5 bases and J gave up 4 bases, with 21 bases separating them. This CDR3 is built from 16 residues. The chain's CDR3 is CASSKPEDMGTTEAFF. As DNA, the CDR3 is TGCGCCAGCAGTAAGCCCGAGGATATGGGAACCACTGAAGCTTTCTTT.

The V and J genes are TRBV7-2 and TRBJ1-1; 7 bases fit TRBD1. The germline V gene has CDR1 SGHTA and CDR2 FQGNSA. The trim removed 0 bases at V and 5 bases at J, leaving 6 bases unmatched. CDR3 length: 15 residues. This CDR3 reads CASSLAEGARTEAFF. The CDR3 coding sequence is TGTGCCAGCAGCTTAGCGGAGGGGGCGCGTACTGAAGCTTTCTTT. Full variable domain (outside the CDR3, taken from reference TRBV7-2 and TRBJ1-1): GAGVSQSPSNKVTEKGKDVELRCDPISGHTALYWYRQSLGQGLEFLIYFQGNSAPDKSGLPSDRFSAERTGGSVSTLTIQRTQQEDSAVYLCASSLAEGARTEAFFGQGTRLTVV.

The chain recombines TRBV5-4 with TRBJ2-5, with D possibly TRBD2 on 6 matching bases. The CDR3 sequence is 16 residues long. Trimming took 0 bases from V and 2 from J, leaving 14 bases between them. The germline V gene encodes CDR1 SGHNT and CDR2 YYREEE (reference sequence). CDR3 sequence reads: CASSLGGGDGQETQYF. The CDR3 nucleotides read TGTGCCAGCAGCTTGGGAGGCGGGGACGGTCAAGAGACCCAGTACTTC.

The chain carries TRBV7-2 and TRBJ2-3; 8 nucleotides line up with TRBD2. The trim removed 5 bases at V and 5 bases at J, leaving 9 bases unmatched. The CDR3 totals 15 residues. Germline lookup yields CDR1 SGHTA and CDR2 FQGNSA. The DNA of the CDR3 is TGTGCCAGCAGCCACCCCGGGGGGGTGGAAGATACGCAGTATTTT. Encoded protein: CASSHPGGVEDTQYF.

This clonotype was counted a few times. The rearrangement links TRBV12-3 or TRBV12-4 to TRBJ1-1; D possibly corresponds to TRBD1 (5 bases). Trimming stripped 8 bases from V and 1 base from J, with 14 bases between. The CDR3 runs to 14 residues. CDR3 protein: CASGGGGKNTEAFF. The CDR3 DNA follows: TGTGCCAGCGGCGGGGGGGGAAAGAACACTGAAGCTTTCTTT.

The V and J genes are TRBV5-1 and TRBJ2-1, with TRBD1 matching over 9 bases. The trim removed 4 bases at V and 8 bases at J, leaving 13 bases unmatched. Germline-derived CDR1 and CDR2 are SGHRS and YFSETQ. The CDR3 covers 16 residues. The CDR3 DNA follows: TGCGCCAGCAGCCCCTCTCCGGGACAGGGCTCTTATGAGCAGTTCTTC. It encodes CASSPSPGQGSYEQFF.

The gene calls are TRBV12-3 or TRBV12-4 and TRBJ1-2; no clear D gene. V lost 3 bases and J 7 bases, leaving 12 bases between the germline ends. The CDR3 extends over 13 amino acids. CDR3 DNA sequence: TGTGCCAGCAGTTTTTTGGGTGAGAGTGGCTACACCTTC. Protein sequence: CASSFLGESGYTF.

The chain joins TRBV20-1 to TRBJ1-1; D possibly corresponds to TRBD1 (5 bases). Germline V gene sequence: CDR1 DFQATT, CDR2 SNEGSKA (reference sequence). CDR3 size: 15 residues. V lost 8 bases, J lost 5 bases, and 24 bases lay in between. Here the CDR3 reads CSPSGAPGDGTEAFF. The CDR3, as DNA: TGCAGTCCATCCGGGGCGCCCGGAGATGGAACTGAAGCTTTCTTT.

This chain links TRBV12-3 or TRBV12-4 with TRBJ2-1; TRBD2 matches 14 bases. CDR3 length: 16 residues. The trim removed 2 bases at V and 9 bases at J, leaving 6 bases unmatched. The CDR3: CASSLTVGLAGVEQFF. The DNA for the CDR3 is TGTGCCAGCAGTTTAACGGTGGGACTAGCGGGAGTTGAGCAGTTCTTC.

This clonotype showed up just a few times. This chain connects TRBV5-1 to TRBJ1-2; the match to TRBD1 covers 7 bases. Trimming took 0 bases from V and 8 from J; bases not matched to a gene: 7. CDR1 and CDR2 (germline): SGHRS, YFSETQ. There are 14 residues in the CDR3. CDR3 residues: CASSLAVGGKGYTF. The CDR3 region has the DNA TGCGCCAGCAGCTTGGCCGTAGGGGGCAAAGGCTACACCTTC. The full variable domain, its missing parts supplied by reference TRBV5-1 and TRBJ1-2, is KAGVTQTPRYLIKTRGQQVTLSCSPISGHRSVSWYQQTPGQGLQFLFEYFSETQRNKGNFPGRFSGRQFSNSRSEMNVSTLELGDSALYLCASSLAVGGKGYTFGSGTRLTVV.

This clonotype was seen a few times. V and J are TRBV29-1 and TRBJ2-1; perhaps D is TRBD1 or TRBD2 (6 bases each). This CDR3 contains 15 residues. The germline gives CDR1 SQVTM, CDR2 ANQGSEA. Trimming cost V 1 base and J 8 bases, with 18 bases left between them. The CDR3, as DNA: TGCAGCGTTGAAGCGGGACGGGGGCTCGGATATGAGCAGTTCTTC. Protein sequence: CSVEAGRGLGYEQFF.

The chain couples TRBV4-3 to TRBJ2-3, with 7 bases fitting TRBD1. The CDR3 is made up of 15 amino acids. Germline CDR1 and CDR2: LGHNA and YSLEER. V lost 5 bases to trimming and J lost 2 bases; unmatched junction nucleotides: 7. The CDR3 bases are TGCGCCAGCAGCTCCGGACAGGCGTTCACAGATACGCAGTATTTT. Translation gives CASSSGQAFTDTQYF.

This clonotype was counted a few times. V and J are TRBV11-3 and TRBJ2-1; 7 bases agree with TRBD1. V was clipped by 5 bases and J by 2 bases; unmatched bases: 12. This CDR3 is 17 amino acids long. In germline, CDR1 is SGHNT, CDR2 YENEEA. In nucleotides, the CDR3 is TGTGCCAGCAGCCCCTTCGAGGGGGCTCTAGCCTACAATGAGCAGTTCTTC. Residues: CASSPFEGALAYNEQFF.

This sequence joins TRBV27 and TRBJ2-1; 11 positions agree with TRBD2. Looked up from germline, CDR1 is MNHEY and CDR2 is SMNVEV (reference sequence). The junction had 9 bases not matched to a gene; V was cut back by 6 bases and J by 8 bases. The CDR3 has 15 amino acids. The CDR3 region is CASSMRLAGGHEQFF. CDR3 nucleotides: TGTGCCAGCAGCATGCGGCTAGCGGGGGGCCATGAGCAGTTCTTC.

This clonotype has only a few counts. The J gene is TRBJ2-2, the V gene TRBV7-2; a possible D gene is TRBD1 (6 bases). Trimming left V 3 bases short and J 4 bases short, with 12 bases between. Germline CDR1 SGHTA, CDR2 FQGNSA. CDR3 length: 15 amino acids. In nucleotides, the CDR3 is TGTGCCAGCAGCTTTGTCAGCAGGGGCACCGGGGAGCTGTTTTTT. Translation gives CASSFVSRGTGELFF.

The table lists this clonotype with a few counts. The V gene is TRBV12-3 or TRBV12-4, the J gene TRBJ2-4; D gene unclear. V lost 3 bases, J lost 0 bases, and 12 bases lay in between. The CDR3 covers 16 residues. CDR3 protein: CASSFRLGIAKNIQYF. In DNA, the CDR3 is TGTGCCAGCAGTTTCCGTCTCGGCATAGCCAAAAACATTCAGTACTTC.

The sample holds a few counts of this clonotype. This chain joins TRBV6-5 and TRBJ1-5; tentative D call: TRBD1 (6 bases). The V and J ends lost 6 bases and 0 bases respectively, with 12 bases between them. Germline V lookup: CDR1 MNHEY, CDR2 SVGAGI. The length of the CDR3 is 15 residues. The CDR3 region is CASSLDRNSNQPQHF. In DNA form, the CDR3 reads TGTGCCAGCAGCCTCGACAGGAATAGCAATCAGCCCCAGCATTTT.